This T cell receptor beta chain comes out of a study of human T cells and chemical hapten exposure. Across the study: The scalp of each patient received a weekly diphenylcyclopropenone dose for the full roughly 25-week study. Yields of TCR per sample differed, chiefly owing to small differences in pooled library volume. Study-level results: Alopecia affecting every donor means their immune response may not match healthy people's.

TCRdb processed the RACE reads anew with MiXCR; each CDR3 protein has one entry. The repertoire holds about 190,000 distinct CDR3 sequences, with about 25% as singletons. In the case of this clonotype: Its antigen is as yet unknown.

Noted time point: patch test 3, about 24 weeks after DPC sensitization. Noted treatment: therapeutic diphenylcyclopropenone sensitization with weekly scalp DPC. Someone pulled total RNA out of unfractionated whole blood. The sequence came from a woman between 35 and 50 years old with alopecia areata. Some clones in this sample may be carry-over from other donors' samples. The source was whole blood, collected in connection with sensitization to the hapten diphenylcyclopropenone (DPC).

CDR3 loop: CASSSTGTGVDTQYF. Written as DNA, the CDR3 is TGTGCCAGCAGCTCGACCGGGACTGGGGTAGATACGCAGTATTTT. The chain has TRBV7-9 and TRBJ2-3; a possible D gene is TRBD2 (6 bases). V was shortened by 4 bases and J by 5 bases, with 16 bases between the two germline ends. Germline V CDR1 and CDR2: SEHNR, FQNEAQ (reference sequence). There are 15 residues in the CDR3.